Listed below are T cell receptor beta chains from one sample, sequenced in a study of blood T cell repertoires in COVID-19. Sequencing used immunoSEQ multiplex PCR; TCRdb keeps in-frame clones, though not all of them. The sample records under 300,000 clones, approximately 88% being singletons. The specimen sequenced was PBMCs or T cells enriched from blood (not recorded which). The origin of the receptors is a woman aged 40 to 49 with acute COVID-19. The CDR3 runs from the conserved cysteine through the conserved F or W. The D gene is left open where the match is weak. Clone size is stated in some rows and not others, as once, few, many or a class when expanded.

d_gene	abundance	len	v_gene	j_gene	CDR3aa	CDR3nt
TRBD1	.	15	TRBV29-1	TRBJ1-2	CSTQTGVLSNYGYTF	TGCAGCACCCAGACAGGGGTCCTTAGTAACTATGGCTACACCTTC
TRBD1	.	17	TRBV2	TRBJ1-2	CAIPRPRDRGSDYGYTF	TGTGCCATTCCGCGACCCCGGGACAGGGGGTCTGACTATGGCTACACCTTC
TRBD2	.	16	TRBV19	TRBJ2-3	CASSRLAGGGPDTQYF	TGTGCCAGTAGCCGTCTCGCGGGAGGAGGTCCAGATACGCAGTATTTT
TRBD2	.	15	TRBV6-5	TRBJ2-1	CASSYSWREGLEQFF	TGTGCCAGCAGTTACTCGTGGCGGGAGGGTCTTGAGCAGTTCTTC
.	.	15	TRBV9	TRBJ1-6	CASSALLGHNSPLHF	TGTGCCAGCAGCGCCCTTCTAGGTCATAATTCACCCCTCCACTTT
.	.	15	TRBV3-1/TRBV3-2	TRBJ1-3	CASSPWGLIQNTIYF	TGTGCCAGCAGCCCATGGGGACTCATTCAAAACACCATATATTTT
.	.	14	TRBV19	TRBJ2-3	CASSMEKSTDTQYF	TGTGCCAGTAGTATGGAGAAGTCCACAGATACGCAGTATTTT
TRBD1	.	15	TRBV10-3	TRBJ1-1	CAISRSGQGNTEAFF	TGTGCCATCAGTAGATCGGGACAGGGTAACACTGAAGCTTTCTTT
TRBD2	.	17	TRBV7-6	TRBJ2-5	CASSLWTSLNYPETQYF	TGTGCCAGCAGCCTCTGGACTAGCCTAAACTACCCAGAGACCCAGTACTTC
.	.	13	TRBV12-3/TRBV12-4	TRBJ1-2	CASSPGEAYGYTF	TGTGCCAGCAGCCCAGGGGAAGCCTATGGCTACACCTTC
.	once	11	TRBV12-5	TRBJ1-6	CASGPDSPLHF	TGTGCTAGTGGTCCGGATTCACCCCTCCACTTT
TRBD1	.	15	TRBV5-4	TRBJ2-2	CASRLDRGSTGELFF	TGTGCCAGCAGGCTTGACAGGGGTTCCACCGGGGAGCTGTTTTTT
TRBD2	once	19	TRBV7-9	TRBJ2-7	CASSPLFGTSGGPRYEQYF	TGTGCCAGCAGCCCACTATTTGGGACTAGCGGGGGGCCCCGCTACGAGCAGTACTTC
.	.	15	TRBV10-1	TRBJ2-4	CASSGGLLAKNIQYF	TGCGCCAGCAGTGGTGGCCTCCTAGCCAAAAACATTCAGTACTTC
TRBD1	.	19	TRBV6-1	TRBJ2-4	CASSEALAGGDRAKNIQYF	TGTGCCAGCAGTGAAGCGCTGGCAGGGGGTGATAGGGCCAAAAACATTCAGTACTTC
.	.	12	TRBV7-2	TRBJ2-3	CASSLARVAQYF	TGTGCCAGCAGCTTAGCGCGGGTAGCGCAGTATTTT
TRBD1	once	15	TRBV7-2	TRBJ2-3	CASTRQGVSTDTQYF	TGTGCCAGCACCAGACAGGGAGTAAGCACAGATACGCAGTATTTT
.	.	14	TRBV9	TRBJ1-6	CASSVGHANSPLHF	TGTGCCAGCAGCGTAGGACATGCCAATTCACCCCTCCACTTT
.	.	16	TRBV24-1	TRBJ1-5	CATSDFSGYSNQPQHF	TGTGCCACCAGTGATTTCTCCGGTTATAGCAATCAGCCCCAGCATTTT
.	.	15	TRBV15	TRBJ2-5	CATSRSTPGVGTQYF	TGTGCCACCAGCAGATCGACCCCGGGGGTGGGGACCCAGTACTTC
.	.	14	TRBV5-1	TRBJ1-1	CASSLQGMGTEAFF	TGCGCCAGCAGCTTGCAGGGGATGGGCACTGAAGCTTTCTTT
.	.	16	TRBV19	TRBJ2-2	CASSAPRQINTGELFF	TGTGCCAGTAGCGCTCCGAGACAGATAAACACCGGGGAGCTGTTTTTT
.	once	14	TRBV23-1	TRBJ1-2	CASSKRDFSYGYTF	TGCGCCAGCAGCAAAAGGGACTTTAGCTATGGCTACACCTTC
TRBD1	.	15	TRBV5-6	TRBJ1-1	CASSWRGQSNTEAFF	TGTGCCAGCAGCTGGAGGGGACAGTCGAACACTGAAGCTTTCTTT
.	.	15	TRBV2	TRBJ2-3	CASRGRAGITDTQYF	TGTGCCAGCAGGGGCAGGGCAGGGATCACAGATACGCAGTATTTT
TRBD1	.	13	TRBV2	TRBJ1-2	CASSDRQGSGYTF	TGTGCCAGCAGTGATAGACAGGGATCTGGCTACACCTTC
TRBD1	few	15	TRBV11-3	TRBJ2-5	CASSYRGPNQETQYF	TGTGCCAGCAGCTATAGGGGGCCTAACCAAGAGACCCAGTACTTC
TRBD1	.	15	TRBV24-1	TRBJ1-1	CATSERGQGATEAFF	TGTGCCACCAGTGAGCGGGGACAGGGTGCCACTGAAGCTTTCTTT
TRBD1	.	13	TRBV19	TRBJ1-1	CASSTQGGTEAFF	TGTGCCAGTAGTACACAGGGGGGGACTGAAGCTTTCTTT
.	.	14	TRBV20-1	TRBJ1-3	CSASSDSSGNTIYF	TGCAGTGCTAGTTCGGACAGCTCTGGAAACACCATATATTTT
TRBD1	.	14	TRBV10-3	TRBJ1-2	CAIRAGQGDNSYTF	TGTGCCATCAGGGCGGGACAGGGGGACAATAGCTACACCTTC
.	once	13	TRBV14	TRBJ2-1	CASSQEPVYEQFF	TGTGCCAGCAGCCAAGAACCGGTTTATGAGCAGTTCTTC
TRBD2	.	15	TRBV6-5	TRBJ2-7	CASSYPSGGTYEQYF	TGTGCCAGCAGCTACCCTAGCGGGGGGACCTACGAGCAGTACTTC
TRBD2	.	15	TRBV7-2	TRBJ2-2	CASSPQAGATGELFF	TGTGCCAGCAGCCCACAAGCGGGAGCTACCGGGGAGCTGTTTTTT
TRBD1	.	18	TRBV9	TRBJ2-1	CASSVRGTGGASYNEQFF	TGTGCCAGCAGCGTCCGGGGGACAGGGGGCGCCTCCTACAATGAGCAGTTCTTC
.	.	13	TRBV19	TRBJ2-1	CASSGLAGGEQFF	TGTGCCAGTAGCGGCCTAGCAGGAGGTGAGCAGTTCTTC
.	.	17	TRBV25-1	TRBJ2-3	CASSGGDGREATDTQYF	TGTGCCAGCAGTGGGGGGGACGGACGAGAGGCCACAGATACGCAGTATTTT
TRBD1	.	16	TRBV30	TRBJ2-5	CAWSVKGAGGRETQYF	TGTGCCTGGAGTGTAAAAGGAGCAGGGGGCCGAGAGACCCAGTACTTC
TRBD2	medium-sized	16	TRBV7-9	TRBJ2-1	CASSFTSGGTYNEQFF	TGTGCCAGCAGCTTCACTAGCGGGGGGACCTACAATGAGCAGTTCTTC
TRBD1	.	13	TRBV10-3	TRBJ2-7	CATSGTGGYEQYF	TGTGCCACCTCAGGGACAGGGGGCTACGAGCAGTACTTC
.	.	13	TRBV6-2/TRBV6-3	TRBJ1-1	CASSPPGVAEAFF	TGTGCCAGCAGTCCACCAGGGGTGGCTGAAGCTTTCTTT
.	.	14	TRBV5-4	TRBJ1-1	CASSLEPPKPEAFF	TGTGCCAGCAGCTTGGAGCCGCCTAAACCTGAAGCTTTCTTT
.	.	14	TRBV27	TRBJ1-2	CASSSSPANYGYTF	TGTGCCAGCAGCTCCTCCCCAGCTAACTATGGCTACACCTTC
.	.	15	TRBV4-3	TRBJ2-5	CASSQVAGTLETQYF	TGCGCCAGCAGCCAAGTGGCGGGAACGTTGGAGACCCAGTACTTC
.	.	13	TRBV10-3	TRBJ1-2	CAISRGAYEGYTF	TGTGCCATCAGTCGGGGGGCGTATGAAGGCTACACCTTC